This T cell receptor (beta chain) originates from a study of beta chain features in type 1 diabetes. The V gene lost 8 bases and the J gene lost 3 bases, with 11 bases spanning the gap. The CDR3 spans 12 residues. Looked up from germline, CDR1 is ENHRY and CDR2 is SYGVKD. General study findings and limits: Researchers report that Type 1 diabetes patients had moderately but significantly shorter TCRB CDR3s across all four CD4+ subsets.

Expressed TCRB transcripts got sequenced, as all isolated RNA was reverse transcribed. Clones were sequenced by immunoSEQ multiplex PCR, and TCRdb holds only the in-frame ones, with some missing. The data contain hundreds of thousands of clones, over 12% of them singletons. Comments on this clone: No antigen is known for it.

The specimen was naive CD4+ T cells from blood. The chain couples TRBV10-3 to TRBJ2-7; D remains ambiguous. The receptor was isolated from a man aged 18 to 35 with type 1 diabetes. The CDR3 coding sequence is TGTGCCATCGAAAAGCTGAGCTACGAGCAGTACTTC. It translates to CAIEKLSYEQYF.